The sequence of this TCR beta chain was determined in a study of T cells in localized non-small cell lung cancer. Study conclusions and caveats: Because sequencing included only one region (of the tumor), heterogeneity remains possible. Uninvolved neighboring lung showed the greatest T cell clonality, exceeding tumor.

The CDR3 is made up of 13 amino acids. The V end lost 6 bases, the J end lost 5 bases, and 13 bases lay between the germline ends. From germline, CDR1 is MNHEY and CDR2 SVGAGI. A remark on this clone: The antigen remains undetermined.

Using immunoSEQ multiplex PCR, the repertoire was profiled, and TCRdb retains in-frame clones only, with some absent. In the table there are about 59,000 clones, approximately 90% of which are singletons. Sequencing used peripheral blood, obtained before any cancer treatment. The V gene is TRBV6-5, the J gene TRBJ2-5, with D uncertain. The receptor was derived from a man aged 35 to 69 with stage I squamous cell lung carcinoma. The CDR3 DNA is TGTGCCAGCAGACCAGCCGGGCGGGAGACCCAGTACTTC. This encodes CASRPAGRETQYF.